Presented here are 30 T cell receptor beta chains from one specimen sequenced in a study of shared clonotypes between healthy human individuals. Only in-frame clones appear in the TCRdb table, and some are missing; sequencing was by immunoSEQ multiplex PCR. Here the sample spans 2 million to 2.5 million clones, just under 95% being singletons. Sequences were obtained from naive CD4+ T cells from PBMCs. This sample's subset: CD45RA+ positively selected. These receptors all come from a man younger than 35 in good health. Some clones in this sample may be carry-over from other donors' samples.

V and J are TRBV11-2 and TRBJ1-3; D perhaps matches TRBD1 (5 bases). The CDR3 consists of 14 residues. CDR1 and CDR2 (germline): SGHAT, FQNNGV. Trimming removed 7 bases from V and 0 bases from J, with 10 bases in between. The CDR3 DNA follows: TGTGCCAGCACCACAGGCCTCTCTGGAAACACCATATATTTT. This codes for CASTTGLSGNTIYF.

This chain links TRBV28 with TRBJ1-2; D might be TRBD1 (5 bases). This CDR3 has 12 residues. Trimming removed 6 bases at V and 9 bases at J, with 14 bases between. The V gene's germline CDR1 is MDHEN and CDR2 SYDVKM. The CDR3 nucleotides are TGTGCCAGCAGCCCTTTGGGGGGGAGCTACACCTTC. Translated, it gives CASSPLGGSYTF.

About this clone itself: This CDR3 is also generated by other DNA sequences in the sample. The CDR3 sequence is CASSLRGKETQYF. The CDR3 nucleotides read TGTGCCAGCAGCTTAAGAGGGAAAGAGACCCAGTACTTC. The chain combines TRBV7-3 with TRBJ2-5; D perhaps matches TRBD2 (5 bases). The germline CDR1 and CDR2 sequences are SGHTA and FQGTGA. Between the trimmed V and J ends, which lost 1 base and 3 bases, there was a span of 6 bases. The CDR3 sequence is 13 residues long.

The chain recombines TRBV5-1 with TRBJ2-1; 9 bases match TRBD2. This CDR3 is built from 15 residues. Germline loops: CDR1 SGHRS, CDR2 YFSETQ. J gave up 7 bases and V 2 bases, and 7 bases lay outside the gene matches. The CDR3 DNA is TGCGCCAGCAGCTTCCTAGCGGGGCCCCCTAATGAGCAGTTCTTC. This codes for CASSFLAGPPNEQFF.

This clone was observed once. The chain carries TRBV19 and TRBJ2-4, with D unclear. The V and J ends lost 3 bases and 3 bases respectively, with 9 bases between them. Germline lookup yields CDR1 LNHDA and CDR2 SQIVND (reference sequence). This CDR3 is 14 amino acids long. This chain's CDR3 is CASSIPGNKNIQYF. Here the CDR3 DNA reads TGTGCCAGTAGTATTCCGGGTAACAAAAACATTCAGTACTTC.

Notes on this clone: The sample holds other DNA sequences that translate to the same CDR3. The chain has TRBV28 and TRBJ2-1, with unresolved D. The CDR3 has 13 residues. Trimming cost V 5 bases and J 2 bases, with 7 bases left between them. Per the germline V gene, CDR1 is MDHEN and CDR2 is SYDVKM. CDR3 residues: CASSLRPYNEQFF. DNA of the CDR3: TGTGCCAGCAGTCTCCGGCCCTACAATGAGCAGTTCTTC.

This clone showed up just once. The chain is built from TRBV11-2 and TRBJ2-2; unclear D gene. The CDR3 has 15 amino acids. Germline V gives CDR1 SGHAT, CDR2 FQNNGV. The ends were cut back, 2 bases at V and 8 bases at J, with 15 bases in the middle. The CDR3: CASSLFGSRLGELFF. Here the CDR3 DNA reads TGTGCCAGCAGCTTATTCGGGTCTCGTTTGGGGGAGCTGTTTTTT.

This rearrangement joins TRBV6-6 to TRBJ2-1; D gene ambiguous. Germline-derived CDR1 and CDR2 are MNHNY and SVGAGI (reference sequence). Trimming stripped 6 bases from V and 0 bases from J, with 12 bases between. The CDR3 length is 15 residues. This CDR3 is CASSLAVGSYNEQFF. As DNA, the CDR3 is TGTGCCAGCAGCCTCGCCGTCGGCTCCTACAATGAGCAGTTCTTC.

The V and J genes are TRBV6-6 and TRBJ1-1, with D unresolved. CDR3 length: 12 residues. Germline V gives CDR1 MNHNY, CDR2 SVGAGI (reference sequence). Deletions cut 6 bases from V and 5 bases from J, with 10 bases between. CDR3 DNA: TGTGCCAGCAGCCCCGGATTGACTGAAGCTTTCTTT. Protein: CASSPGLTEAFF.

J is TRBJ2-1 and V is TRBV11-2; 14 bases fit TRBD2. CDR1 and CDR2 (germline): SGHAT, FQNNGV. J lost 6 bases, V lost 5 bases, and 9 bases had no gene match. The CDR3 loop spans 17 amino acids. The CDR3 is CASSPWVTSGRANEQFF. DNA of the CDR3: TGTGCCAGCAGCCCCTGGGTGACTAGCGGGAGGGCCAATGAGCAGTTCTTC.

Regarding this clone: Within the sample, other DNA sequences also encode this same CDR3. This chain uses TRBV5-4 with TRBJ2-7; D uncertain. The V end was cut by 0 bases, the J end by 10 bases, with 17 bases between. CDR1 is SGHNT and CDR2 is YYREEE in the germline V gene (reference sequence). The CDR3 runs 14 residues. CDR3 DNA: TGTGCCAGCAGCTTGGATCCAGGCGAAACTTCCCAGTACTTC. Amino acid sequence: CASSLDPGETSQYF.

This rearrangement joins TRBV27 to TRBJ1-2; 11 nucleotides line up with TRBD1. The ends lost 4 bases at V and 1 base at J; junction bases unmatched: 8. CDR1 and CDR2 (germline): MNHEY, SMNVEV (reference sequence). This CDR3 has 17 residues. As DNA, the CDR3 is TGTGCCAGCAGTTCTCGGACAGGGGGCTTACGTAACTATGGCTACACCTTC. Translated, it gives CASSSRTGGLRNYGYTF.

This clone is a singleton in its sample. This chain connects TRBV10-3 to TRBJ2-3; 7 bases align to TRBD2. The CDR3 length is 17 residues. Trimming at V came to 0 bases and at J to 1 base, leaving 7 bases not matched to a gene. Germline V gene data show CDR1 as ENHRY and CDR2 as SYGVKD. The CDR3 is CAISESAGEYGTDTQYF. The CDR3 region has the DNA TGTGCCATCAGTGAGTCGGCGGGGGAGTACGGCACAGATACGCAGTATTTT.

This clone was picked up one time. The CDR3 sequence is CASSQDLPSGAYNEQFF. In nucleotides, the CDR3 is TGCGCCAGCAGCCAAGATCTCCCTAGCGGAGCCTACAATGAGCAGTTCTTC. The chain links TRBV4-3 to TRBJ2-1; TRBD2 matches at 7 bases. The CDR3 runs to 17 residues. V dropped 0 bases and J dropped 2; count of bases not matched to a gene: 7. Germline CDR1 LGHNA, CDR2 YSLEER.

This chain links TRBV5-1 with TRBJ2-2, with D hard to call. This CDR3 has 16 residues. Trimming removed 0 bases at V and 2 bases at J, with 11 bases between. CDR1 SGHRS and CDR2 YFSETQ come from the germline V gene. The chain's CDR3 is CASSLAPGGNTGELFF. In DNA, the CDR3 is TGCGCCAGCAGCTTGGCCCCGGGCGGAAACACCGGGGAGCTGTTTTTT. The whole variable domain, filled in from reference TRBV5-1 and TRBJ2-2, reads KAGVTQTPRYLIKTRGQQVTLSCSPISGHRSVSWYQQTPGQGLQFLFEYFSETQRNKGNFPGRFSGRQFSNSRSEMNVSTLELGDSALYLCASSLAPGGNTGELFFGEGSRLTVL.

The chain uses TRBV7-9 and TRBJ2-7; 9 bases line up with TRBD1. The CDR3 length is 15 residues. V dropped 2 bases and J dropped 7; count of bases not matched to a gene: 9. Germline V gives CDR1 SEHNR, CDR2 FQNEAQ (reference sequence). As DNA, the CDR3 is TGTGCCAGCAGCTTAACGACAGGGGGTATGATAGAGCAGTACTTC. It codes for CASSLTTGGMIEQYF. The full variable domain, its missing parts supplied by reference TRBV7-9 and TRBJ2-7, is DTGVSQNPRHKITKRGQNVTFRCDPISEHNRLYWYRQTLGQGPEFLTYFQNEAQLEKSRLLSDRFSAERPKGSFSTLEIQRTEQGDSAMYLCASSLTTGGMIEQYFGPGTRLTVT.

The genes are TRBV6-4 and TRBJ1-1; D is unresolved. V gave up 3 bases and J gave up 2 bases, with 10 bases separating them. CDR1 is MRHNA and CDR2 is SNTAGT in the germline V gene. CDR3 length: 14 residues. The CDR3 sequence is CASSESPTNTEAFF. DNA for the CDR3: TGTGCCAGCAGTGAATCTCCCACCAACACTGAAGCTTTCTTT.

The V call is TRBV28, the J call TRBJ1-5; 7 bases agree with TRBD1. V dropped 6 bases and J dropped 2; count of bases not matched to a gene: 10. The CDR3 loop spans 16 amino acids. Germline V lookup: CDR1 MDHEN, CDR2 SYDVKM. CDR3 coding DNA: TGTGCCAGCAGCCCGTCCCCCGGGACAGGCAATCAGCCCCAGCATTTT. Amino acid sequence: CASSPSPGTGNQPQHF.

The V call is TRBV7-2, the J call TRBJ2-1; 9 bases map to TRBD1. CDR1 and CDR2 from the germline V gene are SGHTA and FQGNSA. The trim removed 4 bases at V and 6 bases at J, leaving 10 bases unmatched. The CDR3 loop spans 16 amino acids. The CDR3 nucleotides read TGTGCCAGCAGCTCAACCCGGGACAGGGCATTCAATGAGCAGTTCTTC. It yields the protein CASSSTRDRAFNEQFF.

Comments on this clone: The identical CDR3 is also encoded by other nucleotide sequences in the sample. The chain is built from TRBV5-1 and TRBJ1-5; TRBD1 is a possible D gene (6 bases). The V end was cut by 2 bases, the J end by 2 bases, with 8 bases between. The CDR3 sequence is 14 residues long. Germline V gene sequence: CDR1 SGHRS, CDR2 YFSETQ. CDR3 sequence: CASSLQGGNQPQHF. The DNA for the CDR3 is TGCGCCAGCAGCTTACAGGGAGGCAATCAGCCCCAGCATTTT.

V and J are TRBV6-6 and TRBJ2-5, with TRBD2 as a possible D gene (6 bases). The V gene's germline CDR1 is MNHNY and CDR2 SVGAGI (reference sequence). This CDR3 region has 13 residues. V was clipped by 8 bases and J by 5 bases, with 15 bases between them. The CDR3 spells CASVRGIGETQYF. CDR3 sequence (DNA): TGTGCCAGCGTCCGCGGGATCGGTGAGACCCAGTACTTC.

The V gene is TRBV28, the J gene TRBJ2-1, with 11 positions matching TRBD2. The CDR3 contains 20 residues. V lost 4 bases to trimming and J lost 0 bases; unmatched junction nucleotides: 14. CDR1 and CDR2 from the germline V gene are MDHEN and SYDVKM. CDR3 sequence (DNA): TGTGCCAGCAGTTACACACCGGGACTAGCGGCCTCTAGCTCCTACAATGAGCAGTTCTTC. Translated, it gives CASSYTPGLAASSSYNEQFF.

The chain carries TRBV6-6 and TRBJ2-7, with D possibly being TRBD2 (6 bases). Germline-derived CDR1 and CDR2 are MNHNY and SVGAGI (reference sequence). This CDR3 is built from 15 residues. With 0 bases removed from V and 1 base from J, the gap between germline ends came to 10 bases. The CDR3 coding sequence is TGTGCCAGCAGTTACTCCCTGACTAGTTCCTACGAGCAGTACTTC. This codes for CASSYSLTSSYEQYF.

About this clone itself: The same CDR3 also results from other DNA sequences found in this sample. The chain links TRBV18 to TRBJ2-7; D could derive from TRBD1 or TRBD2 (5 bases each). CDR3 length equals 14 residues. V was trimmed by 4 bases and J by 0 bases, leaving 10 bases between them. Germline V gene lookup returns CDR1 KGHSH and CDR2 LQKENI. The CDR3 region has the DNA TGTGCCAGCTCACTAGGGACGGGCTCCTACGAGCAGTACTTC. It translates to CASSLGTGSYEQYF. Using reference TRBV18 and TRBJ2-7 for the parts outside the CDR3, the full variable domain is NAGVMQNPRHLVRRRGQEARLRCSPMKGHSHVYWYRQLPEEGLKFMVYLQKENIIDESGMPKERFSAEFPKEGPSILRIQQVVRGDSAAYFCASSLGTGSYEQYFGPGTRLTVT.

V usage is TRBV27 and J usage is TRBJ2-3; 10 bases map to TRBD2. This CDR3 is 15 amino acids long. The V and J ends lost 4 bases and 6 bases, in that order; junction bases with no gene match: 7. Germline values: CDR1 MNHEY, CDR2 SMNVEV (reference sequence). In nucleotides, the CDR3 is TGTGCCAGCAGTTGGCTAGCGGGAGTAGCGGATACGCAGTATTTT. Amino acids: CASSWLAGVADTQYF.

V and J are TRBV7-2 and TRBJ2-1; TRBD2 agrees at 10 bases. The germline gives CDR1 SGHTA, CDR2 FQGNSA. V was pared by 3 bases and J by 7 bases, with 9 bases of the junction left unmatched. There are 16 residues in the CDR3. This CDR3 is CASSLGASGSWNEQFF. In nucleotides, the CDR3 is TGTGCCAGCAGCTTGGGGGCTAGCGGGAGTTGGAATGAGCAGTTCTTC.

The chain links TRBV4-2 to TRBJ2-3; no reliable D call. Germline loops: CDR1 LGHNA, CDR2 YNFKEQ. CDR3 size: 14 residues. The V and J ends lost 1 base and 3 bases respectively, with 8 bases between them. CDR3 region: CASSQASETDTQYF. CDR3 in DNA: TGTGCCAGCAGCCAAGCGTCAGAAACAGATACGCAGTATTTT.

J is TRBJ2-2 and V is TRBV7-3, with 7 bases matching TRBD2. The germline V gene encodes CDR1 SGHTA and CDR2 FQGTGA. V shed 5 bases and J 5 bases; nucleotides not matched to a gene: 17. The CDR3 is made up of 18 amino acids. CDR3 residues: CASSPTLAAQTLTGELFF. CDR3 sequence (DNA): TGTGCCAGCAGCCCCACTCTAGCGGCACAGACCCTTACCGGGGAGCTGTTTTTT.

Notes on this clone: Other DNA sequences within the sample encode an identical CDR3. CDR3 sequence reads: CASSPPGGYGYTF. CDR3 DNA sequence: TGTGCCAGCAGTCCGCCCGGGGGGTATGGCTACACCTTC. The J gene is TRBJ1-2, the V gene TRBV28; TRBD1 might be the D (5 bases). V was trimmed by 5 bases and J by 5 bases, leaving 12 bases between them. This CDR3 is built from 13 residues. The germline V gene has CDR1 MDHEN and CDR2 SYDVKM.

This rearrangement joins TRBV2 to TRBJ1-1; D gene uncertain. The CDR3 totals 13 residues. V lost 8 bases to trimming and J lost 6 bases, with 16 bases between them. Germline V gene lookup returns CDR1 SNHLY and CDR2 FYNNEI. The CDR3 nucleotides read TGTGCCAGCTCTGGGGATATATTCTCTGAAGCTTTCTTT. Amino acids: CASSGDIFSEAFF.